Listed below are T cell receptor beta chains from one sample, sequenced in a study of CD4 T cells in relation to SARS-CoV-2 and coronaviruses. Antigens of these TCRs are unknown. TCRdb keeps only in-frame clones here, not all; method: immunoSEQ multiplex PCR. Of some 20,000 clones detected, around 72% appear once; the ten largest clones hold around an eighth. Sequenced: CD4+ T cells from PBMCs, cultured in vitro. These receptors originate from a human donor in good health. CDR3s include the opening cysteine and the closing phenylalanine or tryptophan. D genes are given only for firm matches. Size is omitted from some rows. Given values are once, few, many or a class for expanded clones.

V	J	D	size	CDR3	DNA
TRBV4-1	TRBJ2-1	TRBD2	NA	CASSRSTSGTYNEQFF	TGCGCCAGCAGCCGCTCAACTAGCGGAACTTACAATGAGCAGTTCTTC
TRBV28	TRBJ1-2	TRBD1	NA	CASSPTGGGYTF	TGTGCCAGCAGCCCGACAGGGGGCGGCTACACCTTC
TRBV5-4	TRBJ2-1	NA	few	CASSLARSGAVHNEQFF	TGTGCCAGCAGCCTGGCCCGTAGTGGAGCGGTACACAATGAGCAGTTCTTC
TRBV27	TRBJ1-1	TRBD1	few	CASSLRDRAGNTEAFF	TGTGCCAGCAGTTTAAGGGACAGGGCAGGGAACACTGAAGCTTTCTTT
TRBV29-1	TRBJ1-4	NA	NA	CSVGLGQGNEKLFF	TGCAGCGTGGGTCTGGGGCAGGGGAATGAAAAACTGTTTTTT
TRBV5-1	TRBJ2-5	NA	NA	CASSQGRDSQETQYF	TGCGCCAGCAGCCAGGGGAGGGACAGCCAAGAGACCCAGTACTTC
TRBV15	TRBJ1-2	TRBD1	NA	CATSSLGQGRDGYTF	TGTGCCACCAGCAGCCTAGGACAGGGGCGAGATGGCTACACCTTC
TRBV3-1/TRBV3-2	TRBJ1-4	TRBD1	NA	CASSHDRGPVNEKLFF	TGTGCCAGCAGCCATGACAGGGGGCCAGTTAATGAAAAACTGTTTTTT
TRBV19	TRBJ2-3	TRBD1	NA	CASSIDRGNTDTQYF	TGTGCCAGTAGTATTGACAGGGGAAACACAGATACGCAGTATTTT
TRBV5-1	TRBJ2-7	TRBD1	NA	CASSLEGAREQYF	TGCGCCAGCAGCTTAGAGGGGGCGAGGGAGCAGTACTTC
TRBV3-1/TRBV3-2	TRBJ1-4	NA	NA	CASSHRDEKLFF	TGTGCCAGCAGCCATCGGGATGAAAAACTGTTTTTT
TRBV19	TRBJ1-2	TRBD1	NA	CASSRDSNYGYTF	TGTGCCAGTTCGAGGGACAGTAACTATGGCTACACCTTC
TRBV7-9	TRBJ2-7	NA	NA	CASSLGEWSEQYF	TGTGCCAGCAGCTTGGGCGAGTGGTCCGAGCAGTACTTC
TRBV24-1	TRBJ2-7	NA	few	CATGTSYEQYF	TGTGCCACCGGGACAAGCTACGAGCAGTACTTC
TRBV10-3	TRBJ2-1	TRBD2	few	CAISGETSGGLRTNEQFF	TGTGCCATCAGTGGGGAGACTAGCGGCGGGCTTAGGACCAATGAGCAGTTCTTC
TRBV15	TRBJ2-1	NA	NA	CATSRESGRDNEQFF	TGTGCCACCAGCAGAGAATCCGGACGGGACAATGAGCAGTTCTTC
TRBV11-2	TRBJ1-1	TRBD1	NA	CASSLGGTGSPEAFF	TGTGCCAGCAGCTTAGGTGGGACAGGGAGTCCTGAAGCTTTCTTT
TRBV30	TRBJ2-1	NA	NA	CAWSGYNEQFF	TGTGCCTGGAGTGGGTACAATGAGCAGTTCTTC
TRBV6-1	TRBJ2-3	TRBD1	few	CASSEDRNRDTQYF	TGTGCCAGCAGTGAGGACAGGAACCGAGATACGCAGTATTTT
TRBV2	TRBJ2-7	TRBD2	NA	CASRLGLAANYEQYF	TGTGCCAGCAGGCTAGGACTAGCGGCTAACTACGAGCAGTACTTC
TRBV18	TRBJ2-5	NA	NA	CASSPRPQETQYF	TGTGCCAGCTCACCACGGCCTCAAGAGACCCAGTACTTC
TRBV27	TRBJ2-7	TRBD1	few	CASSFETGGYEQYF	TGTGCCAGCAGTTTTGAGACAGGGGGATACGAGCAGTACTTC
TRBV19	TRBJ2-7	TRBD1	once	CASSSNRGITNYEQYF	TGTGCCAGTAGTAGCAACAGGGGGATCACAAACTACGAGCAGTACTTC
TRBV24-1	TRBJ2-1	TRBD2	NA	CATSEHDSGSDRVNEQFF	TGTGCCACCAGTGAACATGATAGCGGGAGCGATAGGGTCAATGAGCAGTTCTTC
TRBV28	TRBJ1-1	NA	NA	CASSSYSLNTEAFF	TGTGCCAGCAGTTCTTACAGCCTGAACACTGAAGCTTTCTTT
TRBV13	TRBJ2-7	TRBD2	NA	CASSFGAGVYEQYF	TGTGCCAGCAGCTTCGGGGCGGGAGTTTACGAGCAGTACTTC
TRBV4-1	TRBJ2-7	NA	few	CASSQVWRSEQYF	TGCGCCAGCAGCCAAGTTTGGAGGTCCGAGCAGTACTTC
TRBV28	TRBJ1-6	NA	NA	CASSGPHSPLHF	TGTGCCAGCAGTGGGCCTCATTCACCCCTCCACTTT
TRBV3-1/TRBV3-2	TRBJ1-2	NA	once	CASSQDWGRESNYGYTF	TGTGCCAGCAGCCAAGATTGGGGCCGTGAATCAAACTATGGCTACACCTTC
TRBV2	TRBJ2-3	TRBD2	few	CASSGTSGSWTDTQYF	TGTGCCAGCAGTGGGACTAGCGGGAGTTGGACAGATACGCAGTATTTT
TRBV5-1	TRBJ2-7	TRBD1	NA	CASSLELSRGREQYF	TGCGCCAGCAGCTTGGAACTGTCAAGGGGGCGGGAGCAGTACTTC
TRBV4-1	TRBJ2-2	NA	NA	CASSQDSDNTGELFF	TGCGCCAGCAGCCAAGATTCAGACAACACCGGGGAGCTGTTTTTT
TRBV30	TRBJ2-7	TRBD2	NA	CAWSPTSGEQYF	TGTGCCTGGAGTCCTACTAGCGGCGAGCAGTACTTC